This entry lists 26 T cell receptor beta chains sequenced from one sample in a study of cytomegalovirus exposure and HLA in healthy donors. The study ran its PCR with 60 Vbeta and 13 Jbeta primers. Using immunoSEQ multiplex PCR, the repertoire was profiled, and TCRdb retains in-frame clones only, with some absent. In the table there are around 110,000 clones, 75% of which are singletons. Material for sequencing was PBMCs. Receptors originate from a male donor in good health and CMV-seropositive.

The V call is TRBV5-6, the J call TRBJ1-4, with D possibly matching TRBD1 (6 bases). Trimming stripped 0 bases from V and 3 bases from J, with 9 bases between. Germline V CDR1 and CDR2: SGHDT, YYEEEE. The length of the CDR3 is 15 residues. CDR3 sequence reads: CASSLVGGPNEKLFF. CDR3 in DNA: TGTGCCAGCAGCTTGGTCGGGGGGCCTAATGAAAAACTGTTTTTT.

J is TRBJ2-5 and V is TRBV30; 8 nucleotides agree with TRBD2. After removal of 0 bases from V and 3 bases from J, the junction contained 3 bases not matched to a gene. This CDR3 has 14 amino acids. Per the germline V gene, CDR1 is GTSNPN and CDR2 is SVGIG (reference sequence). CDR3 coding DNA: TGTGCCTGGAGTGTGCACGGGAGGGAAGAGACCCAGTACTTC. It is translated as CAWSVHGREETQYF.

The chain has TRBV2 and TRBJ1-1, with TRBD1 matching 7 bases. V lost 6 bases to trimming and J lost 2 bases; unmatched junction nucleotides: 6. CDR1 and CDR2 from the germline V gene are SNHLY and FYNNEI. This CDR3 comprises 14 residues. In DNA, the CDR3 is TGTGCCAGCAGGGGGACAGCCCCTAACACTGAAGCTTTCTTT. Translated, it gives CASRGTAPNTEAFF.

The rearrangement joins TRBV6-6 to TRBJ1-4; TRBD1 matches 12 bases. V lost 6 bases to trimming and J lost 11 bases; unmatched junction nucleotides: 10. Germline CDR1 MNHNY, CDR2 SVGAGI (reference sequence). This CDR3 has 15 residues. The DNA for the CDR3 is TGTGCCAGCAGCCTGCCCGGGACAGGGGGCGCGAAACTGTTTTTT. It encodes CASSLPGTGGAKLFF.

The chain uses TRBV25-1 and TRBJ1-4; D is perhaps TRBD1 (5 bases). The V gene lost 2 bases and the J gene lost 7 bases, with 17 bases spanning the gap. The CDR3 covers 16 residues. Germline V lookup: CDR1 MGHDK, CDR2 SYGVNS. CDR3 protein: CASSEGGAVRGEKLFF. The CDR3 DNA reads as TGTGCCAGCAGTGAAGGAGGGGCAGTCAGAGGTGAAAAACTGTTTTTT.

The genes are TRBV29-1 and TRBJ2-7; D is undetermined. From germline, CDR1 is SQVTM and CDR2 ANQGSEA. The germline V and J ends were trimmed by 3 bases and 4 bases, with 19 bases remaining between them. CDR3 length: 15 residues. The CDR3, as DNA: TGCAGCGTTGATAGCCCGGCTCTCACCATTTACGAGCAGTACTTC. Translation gives CSVDSPALTIYEQYF.

The sample holds one count of this clone. This chain links TRBV18 with TRBJ2-2; maybe TRBD2 (6 bases). CDR3 length equals 15 residues. V was shortened by 3 bases and J by 5 bases, with 13 bases between the two germline ends. Germline CDR1 is KGHSH and CDR2 is LQKENI. The CDR3 DNA reads TGTGCCAGCTCACCGAGACTAGTTCAGACCGGGGAGCTGTTTTTT. Its translation: CASSPRLVQTGELFF. Filled out from reference TRBV18 and TRBJ2-2, the complete variable domain reads NAGVMQNPRHLVRRRGQEARLRCSPMKGHSHVYWYRQLPEEGLKFMVYLQKENIIDESGMPKERFSAEFPKEGPSILRIQQVVRGDSAAYFCASSPRLVQTGELFFGEGSRLTVL.

The chain joins TRBV15 to TRBJ1-1; D gene uncertain. The CDR3 covers 14 residues. CDR1 and CDR2 from the germline V gene are LNHNV and YYDKDF (reference sequence). V was shortened by 0 bases and J by 1 base, with 6 bases between the two germline ends. The chain's CDR3 is CATSRDTQNTEAFF. CDR3 in DNA: TGTGCCACCAGCAGAGATACACAGAACACTGAAGCTTTCTTT.

This clone was observed once. The chain carries TRBV30 and TRBJ1-5; 8 bases fit TRBD1. The CDR3 length is 15 residues. V dropped 5 bases and J dropped 0; count of bases not matched to a gene: 6. The V gene's germline CDR1 is GTSNPN and CDR2 SVGIG (reference sequence). The CDR3 sequence: CAWGETGASNQPQHF. CDR3 DNA sequence: TGTGCCTGGGGGGAGACAGGGGCTAGCAATCAGCCCCAGCATTTT.

The rearrangement uses TRBV29-1 and TRBJ1-1, with D hard to call. Germline V gene data show CDR1 as SQVTM and CDR2 as ANQGSEA. V lost 1 base, J lost 5 bases, and 17 bases lay in between. The CDR3 extends over 15 amino acids. In nucleotides, the CDR3 is TGCAGCGTTGAAGGTTGGCGCGGGTTGGGGACTGAAGCTTTCTTT. Amino acid sequence: CSVEGWRGLGTEAFF.

The chain has TRBV25-1 and TRBJ2-2, with 12 positions matching TRBD1. Germline V lookup: CDR1 MGHDK, CDR2 SYGVNS. The CDR3 extends over 18 amino acids. V dropped 4 bases and J dropped 6; count of bases not matched to a gene: 12. The DNA for the CDR3 is TGTGCCAGCAGTGCCCCACTCCGGGACAGGGGGCTCGCCGGGGAGCTGTTTTTT. Residues: CASSAPLRDRGLAGELFF.

The V call is TRBV10-3, the J call TRBJ2-5; possible D gene TRBD2, 6 bases. The CDR3 length is 14 residues. The V and J ends lost 0 bases and 4 bases respectively, with 9 bases between them. Germline V CDR1 and CDR2: ENHRY, SYGVKD. The CDR3 nucleotides are TGTGCCATCAGTGAGTCGGCGGAGGGAGAGACCCAGTACTTC. Protein sequence: CAISESAEGETQYF.

The CDR3 sequence: CASSVPGIYGYTF. The CDR3 nucleotides are TGTGCCAGTAGTGTCCCAGGGATCTATGGCTACACCTTC. The chain joins TRBV19 to TRBJ1-2; tentative D call: TRBD1 (5 bases). This CDR3 has 13 amino acids. Trimming shortened V by 5 bases and J by 4 bases, and 11 bases separated the two germline ends. The V gene's germline CDR1 is LNHDA and CDR2 SQIVND (reference sequence).

The V gene is TRBV6-4, the J gene TRBJ1-1, with 11 bases identical to TRBD1. Germline loops: CDR1 MRHNA, CDR2 SNTAGT. With 4 bases clipped from V and 6 bases from J, the junction kept 13 bases outside the gene matches. The CDR3 totals 17 residues. In DNA, the CDR3 is TGTGCCAGCAGTGGGGACAGGGGGATCACTGAGCCCCCTGAAGCTTTCTTT. It yields the protein CASSGDRGITEPPEAFF.

The chain carries TRBV6-5 and TRBJ2-7; TRBD1 matches at 9 bases. The CDR3 contains 16 residues. V gave up 0 bases and J gave up 5 bases; unmatched junction bases: 8. The germline gives CDR1 MNHEY, CDR2 SVGAGI. DNA of the CDR3: TGTGCCAGCAGTTACTCTGGGGGGACAGGGCCCCACGAGCAGTACTTC. Protein sequence: CASSYSGGTGPHEQYF.

The rearrangement uses TRBV9 and TRBJ2-2; a possible D gene is TRBD1 (6 bases). Trimming pared 4 bases from V and 3 bases from J, leaving 10 bases between. Germline V CDR1 and CDR2: SGDLS, YYNGEE. The CDR3 length is 14 residues. CDR3 coding DNA: TGTGCCAGCAGCATGCAGGGGTACACCGGGGAGCTGTTTTTT. It translates to CASSMQGYTGELFF.

This chain connects TRBV28 to TRBJ2-7; 8 bases line up with TRBD2. CDR3 length: 17 amino acids. The germline V gene has CDR1 MDHEN and CDR2 SYDVKM. V lost 3 bases and J lost 0; bases outside the gene matches: 10. CDR3 region: CASSFLFGGRSSYEQYF. In nucleotides, the CDR3 is TGTGCCAGCAGTTTCTTATTTGGCGGGAGGAGCTCCTACGAGCAGTACTTC.

V and J are TRBV29-1 and TRBJ2-7; 9 bases fit TRBD1. V was clipped by 2 bases and J by 4 bases; unmatched bases: 9. CDR3 length: 15 residues. The germline CDR1 and CDR2 sequences are SQVTM and ANQGSEA. In DNA form, the CDR3 reads TGCAGCGTTGAATTCCAGGACAGGGGAAGGTACGAGCAGTACTTC. It translates to CSVEFQDRGRYEQYF.

This clone turned up a few times. This CDR3 reads CASSIVRTIYNEQFF. DNA for the CDR3: TGTGCCAGTAGTATAGTGAGGACTATATACAATGAGCAGTTCTTC. The J gene is TRBJ2-1, the V gene TRBV19; possibly TRBD2 for D (6 bases). Germline loops: CDR1 LNHDA, CDR2 SQIVND (reference sequence). The CDR3 contains 15 residues. Trimming shortened V by 1 base and J by 4 bases, and 11 bases separated the two germline ends.

Here the CDR3 reads CASSTRQAYSNQPQHF. The DNA of the CDR3 is TGTGCCAGTAGTACTCGACAGGCCTATAGCAATCAGCCCCAGCATTTT. The V call is TRBV19, the J call TRBJ1-5; possibly TRBD1 for D (6 bases). V lost 4 bases and J lost 0, with 13 bases in between. CDR3 size: 16 residues. Germline CDR1 reads LNHDA; CDR2 reads SQIVND (reference sequence).

The rearrangement joins TRBV5-6 to TRBJ1-4; 9 nucleotides agree with TRBD1. The germline CDR1 and CDR2 sequences are SGHDT and YYEEEE. Trimming cost V 5 bases and J 8 bases; bases outside gene matches: 7. The CDR3 sequence is 14 residues long. This CDR3 reads CASRPGTGPEKLFF. For the CDR3, the DNA is TGTGCCAGCAGGCCCGGGACAGGGCCCGAAAAACTGTTTTTT. The full variable domain, in which reference TRBV5-6 and TRBJ1-4 provide the parts outside the CDR3, is DAGVTQSPTHLIKTRGQQVTLRCSPKSGHDTVSWYQQALGQGPQFIFQYYEEEERQRGNFPDRFSGHQFPNYSSELNVNALLLGDSALYLCASRPGTGPEKLFFGSGTQLSVL.

The chain joins TRBV12-5 to TRBJ1-1; 7 bases are a match to TRBD1. Per germline, CDR1 LGHNT and CDR2 FRNRAP. V was pared by 1 base and J by 5 bases, with 1 base of the junction left unmatched. The CDR3 is made up of 13 amino acids. The CDR3 DNA reads as TGTGCTAGTGGTTTGGCGACAGGGACTGAAGCTTTCTTT. Its protein is CASGLATGTEAFF.

The chain joins TRBV29-1 to TRBJ2-1, with D perhaps matching TRBD1 (5 bases). This CDR3 contains 16 residues. The V end was cut by 4 bases, the J end by 2 bases, with 18 bases between. Germline CDR1 and CDR2: SQVTM and ANQGSEA. CDR3 amino acids: CSVVPPAGPTYNEQFF. As DNA, the CDR3 is TGCAGCGTTGTCCCCCCCGCAGGGCCGACCTACAATGAGCAGTTCTTC.

This chain connects TRBV7-2 to TRBJ2-7, with TRBD2 matching 7 bases. This CDR3 has 14 residues. V lost 4 bases to trimming and J lost 2 bases; unmatched junction nucleotides: 5. Germline assignment: CDR1 SGHTA and CDR2 FQGNSA. The CDR3 protein is CASSSFLAAYEQYF. DNA for the CDR3: TGTGCCAGCAGCTCGTTTCTAGCGGCCTACGAGCAGTACTTC. The full variable domain, completed using reference TRBV7-2 and TRBJ2-7, is GAGVSQSPSNKVTEKGKDVELRCDPISGHTALYWYRQSLGQGLEFLIYFQGNSAPDKSGLPSDRFSAERTGGSVSTLTIQRTQQEDSAVYLCASSSFLAAYEQYFGPGTRLTVT.

This clone was counted a single time. Other DNA sequences in the sample encode the same CDR3. The chain carries TRBV27 and TRBJ1-1; TRBD1 aligns across 9 bases. V lost 0 bases to trimming and J lost 5 bases; unmatched junction nucleotides: 4. Germline CDR1 is MNHEY and CDR2 is SMNVEV (reference sequence). This CDR3 comprises 15 residues. The CDR3 reads CASSLSTGGGTEAFF. In DNA, the CDR3 is TGTGCCAGCAGTTTATCGACAGGGGGAGGAACTGAAGCTTTCTTT.

The genes are TRBV5-6 and TRBJ1-5, with 7 bases matching TRBD1. This CDR3 has 16 amino acids. The junction had 5 bases not matched to a gene; V was cut back by 2 bases and J by 0 bases. Germline V gives CDR1 SGHDT, CDR2 YYEEEE. CDR3 protein: CASSLYRGVSNQPQHF. CDR3 coding DNA: TGTGCCAGCAGCTTATACAGGGGAGTTAGCAATCAGCCCCAGCATTTT.